This T cell receptor beta chain was observed in a study of glioma-infiltrating T cells after dendritic cell vaccination. Study details: Dendritic cells derived from monocytes and pulsed with autologous tumor lysate formed the vaccine. Patients received three intradermal dendritic cell vaccine injections at biweekly intervals.

This CDR3 comprises 17 residues. V dropped 3 bases and J dropped 2; count of bases not matched to a gene: 4. CDR1 and CDR2 from the germline V gene are LNHDA and SQIVND (reference sequence). The PCR used 60 V beta and 13 J beta primers. The data were produced by immunoSEQ multiplex PCR, yet TCRdb's version contains in-frame clones alone and is incomplete. The sample holds around 89,000 clones, 85% to 90% seen once. The sequencing here drew on blood, taken before dendritic cell vaccination. The TCR was taken from a human donor with glioblastoma. The chain couples TRBV19 to TRBJ2-5; 15 bases match TRBD2. The CDR3 bases are TGTGCCAGTAGTATTTGGACTAGCGGGAGGGTGCAAGAGACCCAGTACTTC. Protein: CASSIWTSGRVQETQYF.